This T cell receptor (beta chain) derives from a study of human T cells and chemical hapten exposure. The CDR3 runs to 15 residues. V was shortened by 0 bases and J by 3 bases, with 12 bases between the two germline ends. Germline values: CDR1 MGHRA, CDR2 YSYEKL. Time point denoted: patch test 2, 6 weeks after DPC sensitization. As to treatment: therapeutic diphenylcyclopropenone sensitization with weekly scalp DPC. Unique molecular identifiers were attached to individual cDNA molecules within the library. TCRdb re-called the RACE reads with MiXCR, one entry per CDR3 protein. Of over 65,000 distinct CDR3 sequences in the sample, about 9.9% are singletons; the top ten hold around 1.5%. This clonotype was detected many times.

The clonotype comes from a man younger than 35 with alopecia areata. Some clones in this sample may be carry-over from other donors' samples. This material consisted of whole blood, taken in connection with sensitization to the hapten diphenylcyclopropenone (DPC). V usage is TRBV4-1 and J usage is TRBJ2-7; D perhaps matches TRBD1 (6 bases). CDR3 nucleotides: TGCGCCAGCAGCCAAGAGGGGGCAGAAGTCTACGAGCAGTACTTC. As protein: CASSQEGAEVYEQYF.